This TCR beta chain was profiled in a study of blood T cell repertoires in COVID-19. Study-level information: T cells, B-cell-depleted T cells, or PBMCs provided the cDNA or gDNA that served as material.

Per the study methods: Amplification from reference gene primers served as the basis for estimated nucleated cell counts. This table comes from immunoSEQ multiplex PCR, and its TCRdb copy is limited to in-frame clones, with some not included. From that table come the V and J calls and clone size; the DNA was used to work out D and trimming. Of over 200,000 clones in the sample, about four fifths were seen once. The CDR3 runs to 13 residues. J lost 6 bases, V lost 7 bases, and 10 bases had no gene match. Germline CDR1 and CDR2: SQVTM and ANQGSEA. Residents of about two dozen US areas, aged about 18 to 95 years, made up the participants. Participant-given clinical history determined each cohort assignment.

The clonotype originates from a man aged 55 to 70 who had recovered from COVID-19. Sequenced: PBMCs or T cells enriched from blood (not recorded which). The genes are TRBV29-1 and TRBJ1-2; 8 nucleotides align to TRBD1. CDR3 residues: CSGGQGSFDGYTF. Written as DNA, the CDR3 is TGCAGCGGCGGACAGGGAAGTTTCGATGGCTACACCTTC.